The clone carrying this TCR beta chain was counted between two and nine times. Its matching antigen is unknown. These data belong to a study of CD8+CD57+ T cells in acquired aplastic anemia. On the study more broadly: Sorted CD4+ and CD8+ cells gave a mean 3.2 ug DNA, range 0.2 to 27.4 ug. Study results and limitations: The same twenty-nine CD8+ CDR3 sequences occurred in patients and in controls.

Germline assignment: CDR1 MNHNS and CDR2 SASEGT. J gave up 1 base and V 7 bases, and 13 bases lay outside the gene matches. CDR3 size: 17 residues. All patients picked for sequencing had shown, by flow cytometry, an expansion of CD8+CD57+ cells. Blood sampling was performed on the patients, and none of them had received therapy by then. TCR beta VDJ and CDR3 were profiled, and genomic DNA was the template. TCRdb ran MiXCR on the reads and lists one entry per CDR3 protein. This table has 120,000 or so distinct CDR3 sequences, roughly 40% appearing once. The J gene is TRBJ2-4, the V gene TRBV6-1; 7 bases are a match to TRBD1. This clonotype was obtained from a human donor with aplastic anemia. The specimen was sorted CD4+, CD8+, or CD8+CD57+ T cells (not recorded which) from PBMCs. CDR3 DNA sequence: TGTGCCAGCACCCAAAGTACAGGGGTTGGTGCCAAAAACATTCAGTACTTC. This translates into CASTQSTGVGAKNIQYF.